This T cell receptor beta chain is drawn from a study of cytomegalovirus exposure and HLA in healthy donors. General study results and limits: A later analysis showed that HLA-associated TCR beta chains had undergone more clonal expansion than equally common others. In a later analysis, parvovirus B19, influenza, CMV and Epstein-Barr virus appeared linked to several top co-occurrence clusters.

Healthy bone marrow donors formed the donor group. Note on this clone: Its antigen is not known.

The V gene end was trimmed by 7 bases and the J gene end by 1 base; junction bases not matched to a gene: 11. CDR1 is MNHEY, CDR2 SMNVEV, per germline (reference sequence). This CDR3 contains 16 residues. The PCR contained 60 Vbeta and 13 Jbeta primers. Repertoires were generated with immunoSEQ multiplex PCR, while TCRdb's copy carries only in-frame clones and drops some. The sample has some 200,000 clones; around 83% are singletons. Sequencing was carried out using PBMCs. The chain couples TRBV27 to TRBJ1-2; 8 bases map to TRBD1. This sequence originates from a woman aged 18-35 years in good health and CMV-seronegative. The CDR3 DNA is TGTGCCAGCACCTCTACCTATGGACAGGGTAACTATGGCTACACCTTC. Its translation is CASTSTYGQGNYGYTF.